This T cell receptor (beta chain) was obtained from a study of shared clonotypes between healthy human individuals. Clones were read by immunoSEQ multiplex PCR, and TCRdb kept only the in-frame ones, dropping some. The sample records about 2.4 million clones, 90% to 95% being singletons. Note on this clone: Its antigen is unidentified.

Donors comprised only Caucasian adults living in Nashville, Tennessee. Study outcomes and limitations: It was the non-shared clonotypes that had lower generation probabilities than clonotypes shared by all four donors. The sharing of roughly 5% of naive CD4 clonotypes was seen across a handful of donors.

This CDR3 is 13 amino acids long. Trimming removed 5 bases from V and 4 bases from J, with 9 bases in between. Germline assignment: CDR1 LNHDA and CDR2 SQIVND (reference sequence). The V and J genes are TRBV19 and TRBJ1-3; D ambiguous. Specimen: naive CD4+ T cells from PBMCs. As to subset: CD45RA+ positively selected. The TCR originated in a man in his late teens or twenties in good health. Some clones in this sample may be carry-over from other donors' samples. The DNA of the CDR3 is TGTGCCAGTAGTGTTCAGAAGGGAAACACCATATATTTT. This translates into CASSVQKGNTIYF. The full variable domain, rest sourced from reference TRBV19 and TRBJ1-3, is DGGITQSPKYLFRKEGQNVTLSCEQNLNHDAMYWYRQDPGQGLRLIYYSQIVNDFQKGDIAEGYSVSREKKESFPLTVTSAQKNPTAFYLCASSVQKGNTIYFGEGSWLTVV.